The following is a T cell receptor (beta chain) sequence with its context. Its antigen is as yet unknown. The record originates from a study of T cells after yellow fever vaccination. Notes on the study in general: Booster sampling recovered most clones from primary vaccination (under 97% CD4, just over 85% CD8). Abundant clonotypes from the bulk population could contaminate FACS-sorted repertoires. Clonotype sharing between CD4 and CD8 compartments was small.

V lost 4 bases to trimming and J lost 5 bases, with 20 bases between them. The CDR3 is made up of 16 amino acids. TCRdb independently ran MiXCR on the 5' RACE reads; one entry per CDR3 protein. The table shows a few hundred thousand distinct CDR3 sequences, with roughly a sixth occurring only once. Sequenced here: PBMCs, sampled 4 to 5 days after the first yellow fever vaccination. This receptor was taken from a man aged 18 to 30 who received the YFV17D yellow fever vaccine. The gene calls are TRBV12-3 or TRBV12-4 and TRBJ1-1; a possible D gene is TRBD1 (5 bases). DNA of the CDR3: TGTGCCAGCAGTTCGACCTACCGGGACCTAGGAACTGAAGCTTTCTTT. It yields the protein CASSSTYRDLGTEAFF.